These 21 T cell receptor beta chains share one sample of origin, sequenced in a study of neurological immune-mediated disorders. TCRdb ran MiXCR on the 5' RACE reads and lists one entry per CDR3 protein. The profile shows more than 35,000 distinct CDR3 sequences, around 6% of them singletons. Sequenced material: CD4+ T cells from blood. The receptors here all came from a woman aged 40 to 50 in good health.

This chain connects TRBV9 to TRBJ2-3; D remains ambiguous. The CDR3 has 15 residues. Germline values: CDR1 SGDLS, CDR2 YYNGEE. V gave up 0 bases and J gave up 6 bases, with 14 bases separating them. CDR3 protein: CASSVVPAAQDTQYF. CDR3 in DNA: TGTGCCAGCAGCGTAGTCCCTGCTGCACAGGATACGCAGTATTTT.

Many counts were recorded for this clonotype. J is TRBJ2-3 and V is TRBV20-1; D unresolved. Germline V gene lookup returns CDR1 DFQATT and CDR2 SNEGSKA (reference sequence). This CDR3 region has 12 residues. The V gene lost 8 bases and the J gene lost 0 bases, with 9 bases spanning the gap. The CDR3 here is CSLDSSTDTQYF. The CDR3 DNA reads as TGCAGTCTCGACTCAAGCACAGATACGCAGTATTTT.

The sample holds many counts of this clonotype. The J gene is TRBJ2-1, the V gene TRBV5-1; TRBD2 matches 9 bases. Trimming at V came to 0 bases and at J to 5 bases, leaving 6 bases not matched to a gene. Germline V lookup: CDR1 SGHRS, CDR2 YFSETQ. The CDR3 runs 16 residues. Here the CDR3 reads CASSLGLGLADNEQFF. The CDR3 DNA reads as TGCGCCAGCAGCTTGGGATTGGGACTAGCAGACAATGAGCAGTTCTTC.

This clonotype was observed many times. A junction end diverges from the germline sequence, so it may reflect a read error. V gene TRBV7-7 combines with J gene TRBJ2-1; D might be TRBD2 (5 bases). CDR1 and CDR2 (germline): SSHAT, FNYEAQ (reference sequence). CDR3 length: 15 residues. The DNA of the CDR3 is TGTGCTAGCAGCTCACTAGAGAACTCCTACAATGAGCAGTTCTTC. Its translation is CASSSLENSYNEQFF.

This clonotype was detected many times. The chain recombines TRBV11-2 with TRBJ2-1; D possibly corresponds to TRBD2 (6 bases). The CDR3 runs 14 residues. The V end lost 6 bases, the J end lost 8 bases, and 17 bases lay between the germline ends. The germline V gene has CDR1 SGHAT and CDR2 FQNNGV. CDR3 amino acids: CASRRQGPGDEQFF. As DNA, the CDR3 is TGTGCCAGCAGGAGGCAAGGGCCGGGAGATGAGCAGTTCTTC.

This clonotype was observed at least ten times. The rearrangement uses TRBV6-5 and TRBJ1-6, with D hard to call. The CDR3 is made up of 13 amino acids. Per the germline V gene, CDR1 is MNHEY and CDR2 is SVGAGI. V was clipped by 6 bases and J by 4 bases, with 7 bases between them. CDR3 region: CASSGLYNSPLHF. The DNA for the CDR3 is TGTGCCAGCAGCGGACTTTATAATTCACCCCTCCACTTT.

There are many counts of this clonotype. The chain uses TRBV14 and TRBJ2-3; 7 bases map to TRBD2. Germline loops: CDR1 SGHDN, CDR2 FVKESK. This CDR3 spans 20 amino acids. V lost 3 bases to trimming and J lost 7 bases; unmatched junction nucleotides: 25. Written as DNA, the CDR3 is TGTGCCAGCAGCCAGACCCTGGGGGGGACGAGTTTACTTCGCACGAATACGCAGTATTTT. Translated, it gives CASSQTLGGTSLLRTNTQYF.

In this sample, this clonotype turned up many times. The V and J genes are TRBV11-2 and TRBJ1-1, with unresolved D. Trimming pared 5 bases from V and 4 bases from J, leaving 14 bases between. The CDR3 contains 14 residues. Looked up from germline, CDR1 is SGHAT and CDR2 is FQNNGV. CDR3 amino acids: CASSPDGVSTEAFF. CDR3 sequence (DNA): TGTGCCAGCAGCCCCGACGGGGTTAGCACTGAAGCTTTCTTT.

This clonotype was detected many times. The chain couples TRBV29-1 to TRBJ2-1; 8 bases line up with TRBD2. The CDR3 spans 14 residues. Germline V gene lookup returns CDR1 SQVTM and CDR2 ANQGSEA. Trimming took 5 bases from V and 8 from J; bases not matched to a gene: 11. The DNA for the CDR3 is TGCAGCGTTCAGGGCGGGAGGTCCGTGGATGAGCAGTTCTTC. Its translation: CSVQGGRSVDEQFF.

The J gene is TRBJ2-7, the V gene TRBV20-1; D perhaps matches TRBD2 (6 bases). CDR3 length equals 12 residues. Trimming removed 3 bases at V and 7 bases at J, with 13 bases between. Germline CDR1 reads DFQATT; CDR2 reads SNEGSKA (reference sequence). DNA for the CDR3: TGCAGTGCTAGGTTACGGGAGAGGGAGCAGTACTTC. It specifies CSARLREREQYF.

This clonotype has a count of ten or more. The rearrangement uses TRBV18 and TRBJ1-5; D remains unclear. The CDR3 contains 13 residues. Between the trimmed V and J ends, which lost 2 bases and 6 bases, there was a span of 8 bases. Germline V gene data show CDR1 as KGHSH and CDR2 as LQKENI. CDR3 residues: CASSPGNAQPQHF. In nucleotides, the CDR3 is TGTGCCAGCTCACCAGGAAATGCTCAGCCCCAGCATTTT.

The chain has TRBV5-1 and TRBJ2-2; maybe TRBD1 (5 bases). Germline CDR1 reads SGHRS; CDR2 reads YFSETQ. CDR3 length: 14 amino acids. V was clipped by 2 bases and J by 6 bases, with 11 bases between them. The CDR3: CASSLIQVAGELFF. The CDR3 DNA reads as TGCGCCAGCAGCTTAATACAGGTGGCCGGGGAGCTGTTTTTT.

This clonotype came up many times. The V gene is TRBV5-1, the J gene TRBJ2-1; D not resolved. Between the trimmed V and J ends, which lost 0 bases and 5 bases, there was a span of 18 bases. CDR3 length: 17 amino acids. Germline lookup yields CDR1 SGHRS and CDR2 YFSETQ. This chain's CDR3 is CASSLARSGLGNNEQFF. The DNA for the CDR3 is TGCGCCAGCAGCTTGGCTCGATCCGGGTTGGGGAACAATGAGCAGTTCTTC.

The V call is TRBV18, the J call TRBJ2-1, with D perhaps matching TRBD1 (6 bases). V lost 5 bases to trimming and J lost 3 bases, with 11 bases between them. The CDR3 is 14 residues long. The germline V gene encodes CDR1 KGHSH and CDR2 LQKENI. The CDR3, as DNA: TGTGCCAGCTCAGTACAGGGCCTCTACAATGAGCAGTTCTTC. The encoded protein is CASSVQGLYNEQFF. The full variable domain, its missing parts supplied by reference TRBV18 and TRBJ2-1, is NAGVMQNPRHLVRRRGQEARLRCSPMKGHSHVYWYRQLPEEGLKFMVYLQKENIIDESGMPKERFSAEFPKEGPSILRIQQVVRGDSAAYFCASSVQGLYNEQFFGPGTRLTVL.

This clonotype was picked up many times. This chain joins TRBV2 and TRBJ2-1; D tentatively fits TRBD1 or TRBD2 (6 bases each). The V and J ends lost 7 bases and 9 bases respectively, with 31 bases between them. The CDR3 consists of 18 residues. Per germline, CDR1 SNHLY and CDR2 FYNNEI. CDR3 loop: CASTRPGASRSPITEQFF. DNA of the CDR3: TGTGCCAGCACCCGACCGGGGGCTAGCCGGTCTCCAATCACTGAGCAGTTCTTC.

This clonotype was counted a few times. This chain uses TRBV5-5 with TRBJ2-7, with unresolved D. Germline CDR1 SGHKS, CDR2 YYEKEE (reference sequence). The CDR3 runs 13 residues. V gave up 0 bases and J gave up 3 bases, with 7 bases separating them. DNA for the CDR3: TGTGCCAGCAGCTTGGTTCTACGCTACGAGCAGTACTTC. Its translation is CASSLVLRYEQYF. The full variable domain, rest sourced from reference TRBV5-5 and TRBJ2-7, is DAGVTQSPTHLIKTRGQQVTLRCSPISGHKSVSWYQQVLGQGPQFIFQYYEKEERGRGNFPDRFSARQFPNYSSELNVNALLLGDSALYLCASSLVLRYEQYFGPGTRLTVT.

This clonotype was detected ten times or more. The CDR3 bases are TGCAGTGCTAATCTCGGGGGAGTGACCACTGAAGCTTTCTTT. This translates into CSANLGGVTTEAFF. The chain is built from TRBV20-1 and TRBJ1-1; D perhaps matches TRBD1 (5 bases). V was pared by 4 bases and J by 4 bases, with 16 bases between. The CDR3 runs to 14 residues. Germline CDR1 is DFQATT and CDR2 is SNEGSKA (reference sequence).

This clonotype was picked up many times. The chain couples TRBV20-1 to TRBJ2-4; maybe TRBD1 (7 bases). CDR3 size: 14 residues. V was pared by 6 bases and J by 7 bases, with 19 bases between. CDR1 is DFQATT and CDR2 is SNEGSKA in the germline V gene (reference sequence). The CDR3 here is CSAAGGTVGNIQYF. CDR3 nucleotide sequence: TGCAGTGCCGCTGGGGGGACAGTTGGGAACATTCAGTACTTC.

This clonotype was recorded many times. The chain is built from TRBV9 and TRBJ2-1, with 10 bases identical to TRBD2. With 3 bases clipped from V and 4 bases from J, the junction kept 7 bases outside the gene matches. Germline values: CDR1 SGDLS, CDR2 YYNGEE. This CDR3 contains 16 residues. The CDR3 sequence: CASSETGTSAYNEQFF. CDR3 in DNA: TGTGCCAGCAGCGAGACCGGGACTAGCGCATACAATGAGCAGTTCTTC.

This clonotype was seen ten or more times. The chain joins TRBV12-3 or TRBV12-4 to TRBJ1-6; D may be TRBD1 (5 bases). The CDR3 consists of 14 residues. Trimming removed 7 bases at V and 10 bases at J, with 17 bases between. CDR3 nucleotides: TGTGCCAGCACCAACGGTAGAGGGACCTCACCCCTCCACTTT. Translating gives CASTNGRGTSPLHF.

This clonotype showed up many times. The V call is TRBV6-5, the J call TRBJ2-3; D possibly corresponds to TRBD1 (6 bases). Germline CDR1 and CDR2: MNHEY and SVGAGI. Trimming took off 5 bases at V and 6 bases at J, with 6 bases between the two ends. This CDR3 is built from 11 residues. CDR3 sequence (DNA): TGTGCCAGCAGTAGGGGGGATACGCAGTATTTT. As protein: CASSRGDTQYF.